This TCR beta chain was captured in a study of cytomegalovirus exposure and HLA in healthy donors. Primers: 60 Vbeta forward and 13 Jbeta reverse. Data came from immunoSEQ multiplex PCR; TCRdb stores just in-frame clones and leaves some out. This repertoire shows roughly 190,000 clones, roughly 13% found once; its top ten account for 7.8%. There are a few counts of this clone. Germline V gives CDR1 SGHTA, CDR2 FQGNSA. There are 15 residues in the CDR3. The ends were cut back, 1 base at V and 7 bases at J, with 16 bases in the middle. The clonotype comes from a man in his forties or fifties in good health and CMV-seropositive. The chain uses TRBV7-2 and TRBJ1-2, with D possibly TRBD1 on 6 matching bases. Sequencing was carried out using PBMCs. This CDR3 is CASSLDLPGAGGYTF. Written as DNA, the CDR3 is TGTGCCAGCAGCTTAGATTTACCAGGGGCAGGTGGCTACACCTTC.